Each of the 26 T cell receptor beta chains below was sequenced from the same sample in a study of cytomegalovirus exposure and HLA in healthy donors. The study ran its PCR with 60 Vbeta and 13 Jbeta primers. Sequenced by immunoSEQ multiplex PCR; TCRdb stores in-frame clones only, minus some. This table has roughly 180,000 clones, around four fifths appearing once. Source material: PBMCs. Source of these receptors: a man between 18 and 29 years old in good health and CMV-seronegative.

This chain joins TRBV30 and TRBJ1-4, with D perhaps matching TRBD1 (5 bases). The germline CDR1 and CDR2 sequences are GTSNPN and SVGIG (reference sequence). CDR3 size: 14 residues. V was cut by 2 bases and J by 7 bases, with 14 bases left in between. CDR3 nucleotides: TGTGCCTGGAGTCCGGGGGTTCGGGGTGAAAAACTGTTTTTT. It translates to CAWSPGVRGEKLFF.

The rearrangement links TRBV9 to TRBJ1-1, with D perhaps matching TRBD1 (5 bases). The V gene lost 0 bases and the J gene lost 6 bases, with 9 bases spanning the gap. This CDR3 has 13 amino acids. Germline V gene lookup returns CDR1 SGDLS and CDR2 YYNGEE. The DNA for the CDR3 is TGTGCCAGCAGCGTAGATCAAGGGGCTGAAGCTTTCTTT. Protein product: CASSVDQGAEAFF.

This sequence joins TRBV7-2 and TRBJ2-3; TRBD1 might be the D (5 bases). CDR3 size: 14 residues. V lost 5 bases and J 4 bases, leaving 13 bases between the germline ends. Germline loops: CDR1 SGHTA, CDR2 FQGNSA. The CDR3 sequence is CASSLMGPADTQYF. DNA of the CDR3: TGTGCCAGCAGCCTAATGGGGCCCGCAGATACGCAGTATTTT. The full variable domain, completed using reference TRBV7-2 and TRBJ2-3, is GAGVSQSPSNKVTEKGKDVELRCDPISGHTALYWYRQSLGQGLEFLIYFQGNSAPDKSGLPSDRFSAERTGGSVSTLTIQRTQQEDSAVYLCASSLMGPADTQYFGPGTRLTVL.

This clone was seen only a few times. The genes are TRBV11-2 and TRBJ2-7, with 13 bases matching TRBD2. Germline CDR1 SGHAT, CDR2 FQNNGV. This CDR3 region has 17 residues. The junction had 10 bases not matched to a gene; V was cut back by 5 bases and J by 3 bases. The CDR3 loop reads CASSIGLAGESGYEQYF. In nucleotides, the CDR3 is TGTGCCAGCAGCATAGGACTAGCGGGAGAGAGTGGCTACGAGCAGTACTTC.

The gene calls are TRBV7-9 and TRBJ1-1; D is uncertain. Germline lookup yields CDR1 SEHNR and CDR2 FQNEAQ (reference sequence). V lost 1 base to trimming and J lost 8 bases, with 8 bases between them. The CDR3 contains 12 residues. The CDR3 DNA sequence: TGTGCCAGCAGCTTAGAGAGAGTCGAAGCTTTCTTT. Translation gives CASSLERVEAFF.

The V call is TRBV6-5, the J call TRBJ2-3; TRBD1 matches at 7 bases. CDR1 is MNHEY, CDR2 SVGAGI, per germline. This CDR3 has 16 residues. The J segment lost 2 bases and the V segment lost 0 bases, leaving 5 bases of the junction unmatched. The CDR3 region is CASSYSRDSNTDTQYF. The CDR3 region has the DNA TGTGCCAGCAGTTACTCGAGGGACAGTAACACAGATACGCAGTATTTT.

The chain joins TRBV6-5 to TRBJ1-3; weak D call: TRBD1 (5 bases). The length of the CDR3 is 15 residues. Trimming stripped 5 bases from V and 0 bases from J, with 11 bases between. Germline CDR1 is MNHEY and CDR2 is SVGAGI. The CDR3 region is CASSNRGLSGNTIYF. The CDR3 DNA reads TGTGCCAGCAGTAATAGGGGTCTCTCTGGAAACACCATATATTTT.

The V call is TRBV18, the J call TRBJ1-2, with 7 bases fitting TRBD1. The trim removed 4 bases at V and 2 bases at J, leaving 10 bases unmatched. The germline gives CDR1 KGHSH, CDR2 LQKENI. CDR3 size: 16 residues. The CDR3 DNA sequence: TGTGCCAGCTCACGAGAGACAGGGCTTCAAAACTATGGCTACACCTTC. Encoded protein: CASSRETGLQNYGYTF. The full variable domain, completed using reference TRBV18 and TRBJ1-2, is NAGVMQNPRHLVRRRGQEARLRCSPMKGHSHVYWYRQLPEEGLKFMVYLQKENIIDESGMPKERFSAEFPKEGPSILRIQQVVRGDSAAYFCASSRETGLQNYGYTFGSGTRLTVV.

This clone occurred once. The CDR3 sequence: CASSQTGFEKLFF. CDR3 nucleotide sequence: TGTGCCAGCTCACAAACAGGGTTTGAAAAACTGTTTTTT. This chain connects TRBV18 to TRBJ1-4; D possibly corresponds to TRBD1 (6 bases). Germline V gives CDR1 KGHSH, CDR2 LQKENI. The CDR3 extends over 13 amino acids. Trimming took 4 bases from V and 7 from J, leaving 10 bases between them.

CDR3 region: CASSDRSSYNEQFF. The CDR3 DNA sequence: TGCGCCAGCTCGGACAGGAGCTCCTACAATGAGCAGTTCTTC. V is TRBV5-1 and J is TRBJ2-1, with 7 positions matching TRBD1. The CDR3 sequence is 14 residues long. Trimming removed 7 bases from V and 0 bases from J; junction bases left unmatched: 4. Per germline, CDR1 SGHRS and CDR2 YFSETQ.

This clone was seen only a few times. The gene calls are TRBV30 and TRBJ2-1; TRBD2 agrees at 10 bases. CDR3 length: 15 residues. V dropped 4 bases and J dropped 4; count of bases not matched to a gene: 7. Germline V gives CDR1 GTSNPN, CDR2 SVGIG (reference sequence). CDR3 protein: CAWTTGTSAYNEQFF. The CDR3 region has the DNA TGTGCCTGGACAACCGGGACTAGCGCTTACAATGAGCAGTTCTTC.

This clone was picked up a small number of times. J is TRBJ2-6 and V is TRBV4-3; D might be TRBD1 (5 bases). The CDR3 runs 15 residues. The V gene's germline CDR1 is LGHNA and CDR2 YSLEER. The V end lost 4 bases, the J end lost 4 bases, and 11 bases lay between the germline ends. Written as DNA, the CDR3 is TGCGCCAGCAGCCTCAGGGAAGCCGGGGCCAACGTCCTGACTTTC. Translating it yields CASSLREAGANVLTF.

This rearrangement joins TRBV5-6 to TRBJ2-7; unclear D gene. The CDR3 loop spans 13 amino acids. Germline V lookup: CDR1 SGHDT, CDR2 YYEEEE. V lost 2 bases, J lost 3 bases, and 9 bases lay in between. CDR3 in DNA: TGTGCCAGCAGCTTTTACCCAGGCTACGAGCAGTACTTC. Its protein product is CASSFYPGYEQYF. The entire variable domain, with the rest obtained from reference TRBV5-6 and TRBJ2-7, is as follows: DAGVTQSPTHLIKTRGQQVTLRCSPKSGHDTVSWYQQALGQGPQFIFQYYEEEERQRGNFPDRFSGHQFPNYSSELNVNALLLGDSALYLCASSFYPGYEQYFGPGTRLTVT.

V gene TRBV5-1 combines with J gene TRBJ2-1, with a possible D match to TRBD2 (5 bases). V was trimmed by 0 bases and J by 9 bases, leaving 16 bases between them. The CDR3 consists of 15 residues. CDR1 and CDR2 (germline): SGHRS, YFSETQ. The CDR3: CASSLESPLAGEQFF. CDR3 DNA sequence: TGCGCCAGCAGCTTGGAAAGCCCCCTAGCCGGTGAGCAGTTCTTC.

The chain combines TRBV9 with TRBJ1-2; D is perhaps TRBD1 (5 bases). The CDR3 length is 15 residues. Germline assignment: CDR1 SGDLS and CDR2 YYNGEE. V shed 7 bases and J shed 3 bases, with 19 bases lying between them. The CDR3 sequence: CASWGGGGTDYGYTF. The CDR3 nucleotides read TGTGCCAGCTGGGGGGGAGGCGGAACGGACTATGGCTACACCTTC.

The chain recombines TRBV21-1 with TRBJ2-7; the D segment call TRBD2 is taken from the table without a DNA check. TRBV21-1 is noted as a pseudogene. CDR3 length equals 18 residues. In nucleotides, the CDR3 is TGTGCCAGCAGCAAAGGTAGCGGGTGTTACCCCCGCCCCTACGAGCAGTACTTC. Amino acids: CASSKGSGCYPRPYEQYF.

V usage is TRBV29-1 and J usage is TRBJ1-2; possibly TRBD1 for D (5 bases). CDR3 length equals 14 residues. Trimming removed 4 bases from V and 1 base from J, with 13 bases in between. Germline CDR1 SQVTM, CDR2 ANQGSEA. The CDR3 protein is CSVGPDRFNYGYTF. CDR3 in DNA: TGCAGCGTTGGCCCAGACAGATTTAACTATGGCTACACCTTC.

The chain recombines TRBV4-3 with TRBJ1-5; D ambiguous. Germline CDR1 reads LGHNA; CDR2 reads YSLEER. The V end lost 1 base, the J end lost 0 bases, and 7 bases lay between the germline ends. The CDR3 has 15 residues. The CDR3 sequence: CASSQVWPSNQPQHF. The CDR3 DNA reads TGCGCCAGCAGCCAAGTATGGCCTAGCAATCAGCCCCAGCATTTT.

The rearrangement links TRBV19 to TRBJ2-1, with 9 bases that match TRBD2. Germline CDR1 reads LNHDA; CDR2 reads SQIVND (reference sequence). The J segment lost 3 bases and the V segment lost 3 bases, leaving 3 bases of the junction unmatched. The CDR3 is 15 amino acids. The CDR3 region has the DNA TGTGCCAGTAGTATTTTGCGGGGGGGCTACAATGAGCAGTTCTTC. It encodes CASSILRGGYNEQFF. The full variable domain, in which reference TRBV19 and TRBJ2-1 provide the parts outside the CDR3, is DGGITQSPKYLFRKEGQNVTLSCEQNLNHDAMYWYRQDPGQGLRLIYYSQIVNDFQKGDIAEGYSVSREKKESFPLTVTSAQKNPTAFYLCASSILRGGYNEQFFGPGTRLTVL.

This clone was observed a few times. The V and J genes are TRBV5-6 and TRBJ2-7; TRBD2 matches at 12 bases. Germline values: CDR1 SGHDT, CDR2 YYEEEE. The V gene end was trimmed by 7 bases and the J gene end by 5 bases; junction bases not matched to a gene: 10. The CDR3 spans 15 residues. The CDR3 loop is CASRRASGRADEQYF. The CDR3 bases are TGTGCCAGCCGCAGGGCTAGCGGGAGGGCCGACGAGCAGTACTTC.

The table lists this clone with a count of one. The DNA for the CDR3 is TGTGCCAGCAGTTTATCGGCGGTAGCGGGCTATGAGCAGTTCTTC. Amino acid sequence: CASSLSAVAGYEQFF. J is TRBJ2-1 and V is TRBV27; the match to TRBD2 covers 7 bases. Trimming at V came to 0 bases and at J to 8 bases, leaving 7 bases not matched to a gene. Germline V gene lookup returns CDR1 MNHEY and CDR2 SMNVEV (reference sequence). The CDR3 runs to 15 residues.

This clone has a handful of counts. The rearrangement joins TRBV27 to TRBJ2-3, with D hard to call. CDR1 MNHEY and CDR2 SMNVEV come from the germline V gene (reference sequence). The CDR3 length is 12 residues. Trimming took 3 bases from V and 5 from J, leaving 6 bases between them. The CDR3 spells CASSFIGDTQYF. The CDR3 DNA follows: TGTGCCAGCAGTTTCATCGGAGATACGCAGTATTTT.

The chain links TRBV9 to TRBJ1-2; perhaps TRBD1 as D (5 bases). The CDR3 extends over 17 amino acids. Trimming shortened V by 0 bases and J by 3 bases, and 18 bases separated the two germline ends. CDR1 and CDR2 from the germline V gene are SGDLS and YYNGEE. CDR3 DNA sequence: TGTGCCAGCAGCGTAGCCTCGGAAGGGGCGAGTTACTATGGCTACACCTTC. Its protein is CASSVASEGASYYGYTF. The complete variable domain, with remaining parts taken from reference TRBV9 and TRBJ1-2, reads DSGVTQTPKHLITATGQRVTLRCSPRSGDLSVYWYQQSLDQGLQFLIQYYNGEERAKGNILERFSAQQFPDLHSELNLSSLELGDSALYFCASSVASEGASYYGYTFGSGTRLTVV.

This chain uses TRBV7-6 with TRBJ1-1; possibly TRBD1 for D (5 bases). The CDR3 loop spans 16 amino acids. The ends were cut back, 1 base at V and 6 bases at J, with 18 bases in the middle. Germline CDR1 and CDR2: SGHVS and FNYEAQ. The CDR3: CASSLEAGGVSAEAFF. In nucleotides, the CDR3 is TGTGCCAGCAGCTTAGAGGCCGGGGGGGTTTCCGCTGAAGCTTTCTTT.

This sequence joins TRBV2 and TRBJ2-7, with a possible D match to TRBD2 (7 bases). V lost 4 bases, J lost 5 bases, and 18 bases lay in between. There are 15 residues in the CDR3. Germline V gene sequence: CDR1 SNHLY, CDR2 FYNNEI. The CDR3 here is CASSARGLQGDEQYF. CDR3 sequence (DNA): TGTGCCAGCAGTGCCAGGGGACTACAGGGCGACGAGCAGTACTTC.

The chain couples TRBV4-1 to TRBJ2-7; tentative D call: TRBD2 (5 bases). Germline CDR1 and CDR2: MGHRA and YSYEKL. V was cut by 4 bases and J by 3 bases, with 10 bases left in between. The length of the CDR3 is 13 residues. The CDR3 sequence is CASSPRGDYEQYF. CDR3 nucleotide sequence: TGCGCCAGCAGCCCCCGGGGTGACTACGAGCAGTACTTC.